The 29 T cell receptor beta chains listed next were all sequenced from one sample in a study of T cell responses to AZD1222 COVID-19 vaccine. This table comes from immunoSEQ multiplex PCR, and its TCRdb copy is limited to in-frame clones, with some not included. Among 95,000 to 150,000 clones, around 84% were seen once, and the ten largest hold approximately 7.6%. The material was peripheral blood, obtained on day 0 of AZD1222 vaccination. These TCRs come from an adult in good health.

The chain combines TRBV28 with TRBJ1-5; 7 bases line up with TRBD1. Germline assignment: CDR1 MDHEN and CDR2 SYDVKM. J lost 3 bases, V lost 3 bases, and 5 bases had no gene match. The CDR3 totals 15 residues. The CDR3 protein is CASSLPDRANQPQHF. The CDR3 DNA is TGTGCCAGCAGTTTGCCCGACAGGGCCAATCAGCCCCAGCATTTT. The full variable domain, its missing parts supplied by reference TRBV28 and TRBJ1-5, is DVKVTQSSRYLVKRTGEKVFLECVQDMDHENMFWYRQDPGLGLRLIYFSYDVKMKEKGDIPEGYSVSREKKERFSLILESASTNQTSMYLCASSLPDRANQPQHFGDGTRLSIL.

The J gene is TRBJ2-7, the V gene TRBV28, with D tentatively TRBD2 (5 bases). CDR3 length equals 13 residues. Per the germline V gene, CDR1 is MDHEN and CDR2 is SYDVKM. Trimming removed 4 bases from V and 7 bases from J, with 14 bases in between. The DNA of the CDR3 is TGTGCCAGCAGTTCTGACCGGAGGAGGGAGCAGTACTTC. Protein: CASSSDRRREQYF. Supplemented by reference TRBV28 and TRBJ2-7, the full variable domain reads DVKVTQSSRYLVKRTGEKVFLECVQDMDHENMFWYRQDPGLGLRLIYFSYDVKMKEKGDIPEGYSVSREKKERFSLILESASTNQTSMYLCASSSDRRREQYFGPGTRLTVT.

The chain is built from TRBV19 and TRBJ2-1; 10 nucleotides agree with TRBD2. CDR3 size: 14 residues. V lost 4 bases, J lost 7 bases, and 4 bases stayed unmatched. Germline loops: CDR1 LNHDA, CDR2 SQIVND (reference sequence). The CDR3 bases are TGTGCCAGTAGTACTAGCGGGAGTTTGAATGAGCAGTTCTTC. It specifies CASSTSGSLNEQFF.

This chain uses TRBV19 with TRBJ1-5; weak D call: TRBD1 (6 bases). Germline-derived CDR1 and CDR2 are LNHDA and SQIVND (reference sequence). V was clipped by 7 bases and J by 4 bases, with 14 bases between them. The CDR3 consists of 14 residues. CDR3 in amino acids: CASTLVRGNQPQHF. The CDR3 region has the DNA TGTGCCAGTACACTAGTGAGGGGGAATCAGCCCCAGCATTTT.

In its sample, this clone was seen once. The chain's CDR3 is CASSYRRGDPGWFF. Written as DNA, the CDR3 is TGTGCCAGCAGTTACAGACGGGGCGACCCAGGCTGGTTCTTC. The chain joins TRBV6-5 to TRBJ2-1; D assignment may be TRBD1 or TRBD2 (5 bases each). Trimming shortened V by 2 bases and J by 15 bases, and 20 bases separated the two germline ends. This CDR3 region has 14 residues. CDR1 and CDR2 from the germline V gene are MNHEY and SVGAGI.

The rearrangement links TRBV2 to TRBJ2-1, with a weak D call TRBD2 (6 bases). The CDR3 extends over 15 amino acids. The V gene lost 5 bases and the J gene lost 0 bases, with 11 bases spanning the gap. The germline V gene has CDR1 SNHLY and CDR2 FYNNEI. The chain's CDR3 is CASSPEAGSYNEQFF. For the CDR3, the DNA is TGTGCCAGCAGTCCAGAAGCGGGCTCCTACAATGAGCAGTTCTTC.

The chain joins TRBV19 to TRBJ2-7; 10 nucleotides line up with TRBD1. Germline CDR1 and CDR2: LNHDA and SQIVND (reference sequence). CDR3 length equals 15 residues. V shed 5 bases and J 6 bases; nucleotides not matched to a gene: 10. CDR3 nucleotide sequence: TGTGCCAGTAGTGCAGCCGGGACAGGGGTCTCCGAGCAGTACTTC. Translated, it gives CASSAAGTGVSEQYF.

In this sample, this clone turned up once. Here the CDR3 omits its conserved ending phenylalanine or tryptophan, so a read error is the likely source. No DNA is shown, since the ends of the CDR3 on it are uncertain; the CDR3 is the one TCRdb lists. This chain links TRBV28 with TRBJ1-2; the tabulated D call, TRBD1, remains unverified against the DNA. CDR1 is MDHEN, CDR2 SYDVKM, per germline. The CDR3 is 13 residues long, ends included. The CDR3 here is CASSLPGTGGHYL.

The J gene is TRBJ1-5, the V gene TRBV27, with D tentatively TRBD1 (6 bases). CDR1 MNHEY and CDR2 SMNVEV come from the germline V gene (reference sequence). The CDR3 is made up of 17 amino acids. V lost 2 bases to trimming and J lost 1 base, with 15 bases between them. As DNA, the CDR3 is TGTGCCAGCAGTTTAAGGGGAGGGGGAGGAAGCAATCAGCCCCAGCATTTT. Translated, it gives CASSLRGGGGSNQPQHF.

The chain has TRBV3-1 (or the pseudogene TRBV3-2) and TRBJ2-7; TRBD1 is a possible D gene (6 bases). Germline-derived CDR1 and CDR2 are LGHDT and YNNKEL (reference sequence). Trimming left V 0 bases short and J 3 bases short, with 9 bases between. The CDR3 is made up of 14 amino acids. This CDR3 reads CASSQEGHYYEQYF. CDR3 nucleotides: TGTGCCAGCAGCCAAGAGGGACATTACTACGAGCAGTACTTC.

The chain combines TRBV7-2 with TRBJ1-4; a weak D match, TRBD1 (5 bases). Trimming took 5 bases from V and 3 from J, leaving 13 bases between them. Germline V gene sequence: CDR1 SGHTA, CDR2 FQGNSA. The length of the CDR3 is 15 residues. Written as DNA, the CDR3 is TGTGCCAGCAGCCCGCAGCAGGGCTCTAATGAAAAACTGTTTTTT. Its translation is CASSPQQGSNEKLFF.

V gene TRBV2 combines with J gene TRBJ2-3; the match to TRBD1 covers 10 bases. Unmatched junction bases numbered 3, after V lost 6 bases and J lost 0 bases. CDR1 and CDR2 (germline): SNHLY, FYNNEI. The CDR3 sequence is 15 residues long. The CDR3 reads CASRLTGGSTDTQYF. The CDR3, as DNA: TGTGCCAGCAGGTTGACAGGGGGCAGCACAGATACGCAGTATTTT.

The CDR3 reads CASSSSPGGPYEQYF. The CDR3 DNA follows: TGCGCCAGCAGCTCCTCCCCGGGGGGCCCCTACGAGCAGTACTTC. The rearrangement uses TRBV5-1 and TRBJ2-7, with D tentatively TRBD2 (7 bases). CDR1 and CDR2 (germline): SGHRS, YFSETQ. This CDR3 comprises 15 residues. Trimming pared 3 bases from V and 2 bases from J, leaving 15 bases between. Using reference TRBV5-1 and TRBJ2-7 for the parts outside the CDR3, the full variable domain is KAGVTQTPRYLIKTRGQQVTLSCSPISGHRSVSWYQQTPGQGLQFLFEYFSETQRNKGNFPGRFSGRQFSNSRSEMNVSTLELGDSALYLCASSSSPGGPYEQYFGPGTRLTVT.

The chain recombines TRBV25-1 with TRBJ1-1; D is unclear. Germline V gene data show CDR1 as MGHDK and CDR2 as SYGVNS. Trimming removed 6 bases from V and 0 bases from J, with 17 bases in between. This CDR3 comprises 16 residues. The CDR3, as DNA: TGTGCCAGCAGCCCCATCAAGAAGGAGCTGAACACTGAAGCTTTCTTT. Protein product: CASSPIKKELNTEAFF.

This chain joins TRBV7-3 and TRBJ1-1, with a weak D call TRBD1 (5 bases). V gave up 5 bases and J gave up 2 bases, with 9 bases separating them. CDR1 is SGHTA, CDR2 FQGTGA, per germline. This CDR3 region has 13 residues. In DNA form, the CDR3 reads TGTGCCAGCAGCCCAGGGCCCAACACTGAAGCTTTCTTT. It encodes CASSPGPNTEAFF. Full variable domain (rest looked up from reference TRBV7-3 and TRBJ1-1): GAGVSQTPSNKVTEKGKYVELRCDPISGHTALYWYRQSLGQGPEFLIYFQGTGAADDSGLPNDRFFAVRPEGSVSTLKIQRTERGDSAVYLCASSPGPNTEAFFGQGTRLTVV.

V usage is TRBV11-2 and J usage is TRBJ1-1; 9 bases line up with TRBD1. CDR1 is SGHAT and CDR2 is FQNNGV in the germline V gene. This CDR3 comprises 15 residues. V lost 3 bases to trimming and J lost 1 base; unmatched junction nucleotides: 3. The CDR3, as DNA: TGTGCCAGCAGCTTGGGACAGGGAGCGAACACTGAAGCTTTCTTT. Encoded protein: CASSLGQGANTEAFF.

The J gene is TRBJ2-2, the V gene TRBV6-5, with D possibly matching TRBD2 (6 bases). The CDR3 is made up of 14 amino acids. CDR1 is MNHEY and CDR2 is SVGAGI in the germline V gene. V was cut by 2 bases and J by 6 bases, with 10 bases left in between. This CDR3 is CASSYNGGAGELFF. CDR3 in DNA: TGTGCCAGCAGTTACAACGGGGGAGCCGGGGAGCTGTTTTTT.

The V and J genes are TRBV5-6 and TRBJ2-5; D uncertain. Per the germline V gene, CDR1 is SGHDT and CDR2 is YYEEEE. The CDR3 contains 14 residues. Trimming left V 5 bases short and J 2 bases short, with 13 bases between. CDR3 sequence (DNA): TGTGCCAGCAGTTTTCCCAGGCAGCAAGAGACCCAGTACTTC. Translation: CASSFPRQQETQYF.

The rearrangement uses TRBV6-2 or TRBV6-3 and TRBJ2-3; 12 bases fit TRBD2. There are 17 residues in the CDR3. J was trimmed by 2 bases and V by 5 bases; bases with no gene match: 8. CDR1 is MNHEY and CDR2 is SVGEGT in the germline V gene. As DNA, the CDR3 is TGTGCCAGCAGTGCCTCCGGACTAGCGGGAATCACAGATACGCAGTATTTT. This gives the protein CASSASGLAGITDTQYF.

The rearrangement joins TRBV2 to TRBJ2-3; 7 nucleotides align to TRBD1. Germline assignment: CDR1 SNHLY and CDR2 FYNNEI. The CDR3 loop spans 13 amino acids. V gave up 3 bases and J gave up 3 bases; unmatched junction bases: 0. In nucleotides, the CDR3 is TGTGCCAGCAGTGACAGGGGGACAGATACGCAGTATTTT. Its translation: CASSDRGTDTQYF.

The chain has TRBV28 and TRBJ2-1; 8 bases align to TRBD1. The V gene end was trimmed by 5 bases and the J gene end by 0 bases; junction bases not matched to a gene: 6. In germline, CDR1 is MDHEN, CDR2 SYDVKM. This CDR3 has 16 amino acids. The CDR3 sequence: CASSPATGGSYNEQFF. CDR3 DNA: TGTGCCAGCAGTCCGGCAACAGGGGGCTCCTACAATGAGCAGTTCTTC.

V is TRBV6-5 and J is TRBJ2-5; the match to TRBD2 covers 7 bases. Germline V gene data show CDR1 as MNHEY and CDR2 as SVGAGI. This CDR3 comprises 13 residues. The trim removed 8 bases at V and 0 bases at J, leaving 3 bases unmatched. CDR3 residues: CASPAGYQETQYF. The CDR3, as DNA: TGTGCCAGCCCAGCGGGGTACCAAGAGACCCAGTACTTC.

The chain carries TRBV3-1 (or the pseudogene TRBV3-2) and TRBJ1-1; D gene uncertain. The CDR3 sequence is 14 residues long. V was pared by 1 base and J by 0 bases, with 6 bases between. Germline loops: CDR1 LGHDT, CDR2 YNNKEL (reference sequence). The CDR3 nucleotides read TGTGCCAGCAGCCAAGTCGGGTTGAACACTGAAGCTTTCTTT. Translation: CASSQVGLNTEAFF.

This clone appeared once. The J gene is TRBJ1-4, the V gene TRBV5-1; D unclear. Looked up from germline, CDR1 is SGHRS and CDR2 is YFSETQ. CDR3 length equals 16 residues. Deletions cut 1 base from V and 5 bases from J, with 15 bases between. CDR3 amino acids: CASSLREGSVNEKLFF. CDR3 coding DNA: TGCGCCAGCAGCTTGCGGGAGGGCAGCGTGAATGAAAAACTGTTTTTT.

The V and J genes are TRBV3-1 (or the pseudogene TRBV3-2) and TRBJ1-2, with TRBD1 identical over 8 bases. Unmatched junction bases numbered 5, after V lost 4 bases and J lost 7 bases. The CDR3 length is 13 residues. The germline V gene encodes CDR1 LGHDT and CDR2 YNNKEL (reference sequence). Here the CDR3 reads CASSLGQGGGYTF. DNA for the CDR3: TGTGCCAGCAGCCTAGGACAGGGTGGTGGCTACACCTTC.

The chain couples TRBV7-2 to TRBJ2-3; possibly TRBD2 for D (5 bases). Trimming cost V 4 bases and J 4 bases, with 18 bases left between them. This CDR3 has 16 amino acids. The germline V gene has CDR1 SGHTA and CDR2 FQGNSA. In DNA form, the CDR3 reads TGTGCCAGCAGCTCCCGGTGGCAGCTGAGGGCAGATACGCAGTATTTT. This codes for CASSSRWQLRADTQYF.

The CDR3 is CASSVGSSAGELFF. The DNA of the CDR3 is TGTGCCAGCAGCGTAGGCTCGTCAGCCGGGGAGCTGTTTTTT. V is TRBV9 and J is TRBJ2-2; D ambiguous. CDR1 SGDLS and CDR2 YYNGEE come from the germline V gene. The CDR3 has 14 amino acids. The V end lost 0 bases, the J end lost 6 bases, and 9 bases lay between the germline ends.

V and J are TRBV19 and TRBJ1-1; no reliable D call. The CDR3 is made up of 17 amino acids. V shed 0 bases and J shed 5 bases, with 19 bases lying between them. Per the germline V gene, CDR1 is LNHDA and CDR2 is SQIVND (reference sequence). In DNA form, the CDR3 reads TGTGCCAGTAGTATAGATGCCCCCGGGCCTCGGTTGACTGAAGCTTTCTTT. This encodes CASSIDAPGPRLTEAFF.

The V call is TRBV28, the J call TRBJ2-7; D may be TRBD1 (6 bases). CDR3 length: 13 amino acids. The V gene lost 6 bases and the J gene lost 2 bases, with 11 bases spanning the gap. In germline, CDR1 is MDHEN, CDR2 SYDVKM. The CDR3 spells CASSSGTPYEQYF. The CDR3 DNA sequence: TGTGCCAGCAGCTCCGGGACACCCTACGAGCAGTACTTC.